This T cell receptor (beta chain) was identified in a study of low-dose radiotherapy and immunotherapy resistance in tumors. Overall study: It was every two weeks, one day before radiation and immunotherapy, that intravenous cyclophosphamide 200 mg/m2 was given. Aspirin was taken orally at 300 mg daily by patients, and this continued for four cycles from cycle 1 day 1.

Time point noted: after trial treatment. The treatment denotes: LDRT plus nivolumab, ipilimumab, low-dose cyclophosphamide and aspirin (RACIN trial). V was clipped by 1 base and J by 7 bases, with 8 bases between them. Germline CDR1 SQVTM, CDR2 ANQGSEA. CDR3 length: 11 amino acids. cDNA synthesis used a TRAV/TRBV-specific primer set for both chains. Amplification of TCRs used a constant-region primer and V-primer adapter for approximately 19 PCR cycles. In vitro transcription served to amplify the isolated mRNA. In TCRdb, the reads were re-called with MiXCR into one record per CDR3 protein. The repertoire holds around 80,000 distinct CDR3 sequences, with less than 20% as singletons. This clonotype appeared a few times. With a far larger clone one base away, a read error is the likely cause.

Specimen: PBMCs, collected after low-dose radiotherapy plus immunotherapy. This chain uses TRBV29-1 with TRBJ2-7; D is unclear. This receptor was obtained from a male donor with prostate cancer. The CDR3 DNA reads TGCAGCGTTGAAGTGGGGAATGAGCAGTACTTC. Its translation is CSVEVGNEQYF.